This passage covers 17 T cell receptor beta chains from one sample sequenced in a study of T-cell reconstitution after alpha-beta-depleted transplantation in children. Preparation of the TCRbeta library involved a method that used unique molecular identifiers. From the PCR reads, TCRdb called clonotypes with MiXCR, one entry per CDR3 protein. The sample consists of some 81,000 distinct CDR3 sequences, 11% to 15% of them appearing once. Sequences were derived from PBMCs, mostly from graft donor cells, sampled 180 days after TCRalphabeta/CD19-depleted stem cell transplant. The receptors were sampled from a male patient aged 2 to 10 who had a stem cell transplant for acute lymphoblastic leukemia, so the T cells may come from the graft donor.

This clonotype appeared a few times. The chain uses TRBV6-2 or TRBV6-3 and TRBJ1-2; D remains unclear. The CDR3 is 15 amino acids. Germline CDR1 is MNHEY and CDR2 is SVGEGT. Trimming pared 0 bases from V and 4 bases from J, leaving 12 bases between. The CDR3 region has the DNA TGTGCCAGCAGTTACTCCCCTAGGACTGTCTATGGCTACACCTTC. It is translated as CASSYSPRTVYGYTF.

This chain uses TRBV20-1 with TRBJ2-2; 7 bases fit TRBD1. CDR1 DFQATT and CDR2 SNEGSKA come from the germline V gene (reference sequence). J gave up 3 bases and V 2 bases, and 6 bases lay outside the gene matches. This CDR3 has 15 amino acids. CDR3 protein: CSARRQGVYTGELFF. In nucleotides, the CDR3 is TGCAGTGCTAGACGGCAGGGGGTATACACCGGGGAGCTGTTTTTT.

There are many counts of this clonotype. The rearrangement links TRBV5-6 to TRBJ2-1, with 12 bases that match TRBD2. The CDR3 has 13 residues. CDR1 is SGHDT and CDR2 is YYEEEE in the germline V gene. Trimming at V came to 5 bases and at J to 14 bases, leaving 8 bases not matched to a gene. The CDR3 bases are TGTGCCAGCAGTTCACTAGCGGGGGGTTCCGAGTTCTTC. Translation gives CASSSLAGGSEFF.

CDR3 sequence reads: CSALGTGWINQPQHF. The CDR3 DNA is TGCAGTGCTTTGGGGACAGGATGGATAAATCAGCCCCAGCATTTT. This chain links TRBV20-1 with TRBJ1-5; 8 bases align to TRBD1. V shed 5 bases, J shed 4 bases, and the junction held 10 bases outside the gene matches. There are 15 residues in the CDR3. Germline assignment: CDR1 DFQATT and CDR2 SNEGSKA (reference sequence).

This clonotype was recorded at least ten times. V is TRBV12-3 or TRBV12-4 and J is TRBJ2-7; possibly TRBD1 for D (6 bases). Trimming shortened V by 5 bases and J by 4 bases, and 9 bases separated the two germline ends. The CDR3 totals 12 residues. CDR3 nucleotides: TGTGCCAGCAGTCGAAGGGGGTACGAGCAGTACTTC. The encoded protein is CASSRRGYEQYF.

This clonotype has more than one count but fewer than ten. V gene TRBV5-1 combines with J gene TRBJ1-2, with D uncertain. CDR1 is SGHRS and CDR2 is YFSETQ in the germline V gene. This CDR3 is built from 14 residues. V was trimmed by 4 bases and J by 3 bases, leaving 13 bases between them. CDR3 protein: CASSPPFVDYGYTF. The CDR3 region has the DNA TGCGCCAGCAGCCCCCCCTTCGTGGACTATGGCTACACCTTC. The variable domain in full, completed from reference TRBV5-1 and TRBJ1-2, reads KAGVTQTPRYLIKTRGQQVTLSCSPISGHRSVSWYQQTPGQGLQFLFEYFSETQRNKGNFPGRFSGRQFSNSRSEMNVSTLELGDSALYLCASSPPFVDYGYTFGSGTRLTVV.

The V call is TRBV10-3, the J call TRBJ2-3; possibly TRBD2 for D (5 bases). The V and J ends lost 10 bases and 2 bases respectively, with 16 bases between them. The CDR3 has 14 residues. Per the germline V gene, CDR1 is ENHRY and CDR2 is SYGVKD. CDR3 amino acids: CATGGLFPTDTQYF. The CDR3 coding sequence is TGTGCCACCGGCGGACTTTTCCCCACAGATACGCAGTATTTT.

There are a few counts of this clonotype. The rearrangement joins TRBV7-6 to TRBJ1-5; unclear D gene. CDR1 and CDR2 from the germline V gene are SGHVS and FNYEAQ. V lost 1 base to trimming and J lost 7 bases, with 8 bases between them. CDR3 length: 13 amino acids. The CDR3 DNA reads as TGTGCCAGCAGCTTAGGTTGGGGACAGCCCCAGCATTTT. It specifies CASSLGWGQPQHF.

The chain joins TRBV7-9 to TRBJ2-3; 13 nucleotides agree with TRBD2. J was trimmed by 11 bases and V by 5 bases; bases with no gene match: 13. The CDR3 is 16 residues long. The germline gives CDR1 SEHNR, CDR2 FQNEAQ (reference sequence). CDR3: CASSLNTGLAGIGQYF. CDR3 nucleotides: TGTGCCAGCAGCCTTAACACGGGACTAGCGGGGATTGGGCAGTATTTT.

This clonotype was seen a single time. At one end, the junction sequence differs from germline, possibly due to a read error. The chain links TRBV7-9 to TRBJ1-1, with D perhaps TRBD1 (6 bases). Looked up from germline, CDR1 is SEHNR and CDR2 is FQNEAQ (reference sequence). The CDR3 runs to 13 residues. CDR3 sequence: CDSSSQGGGEAFF. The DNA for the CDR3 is TGTGACAGCAGCTCACAGGGAGGTGGGGAAGCTTTCTTT.

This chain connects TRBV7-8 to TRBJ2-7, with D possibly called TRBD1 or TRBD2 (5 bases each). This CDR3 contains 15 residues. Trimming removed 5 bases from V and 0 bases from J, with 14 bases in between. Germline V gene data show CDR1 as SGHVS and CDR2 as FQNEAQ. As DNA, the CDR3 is TGTGCCAGCAGCCCACCGGGACGCATCTCCTACGAGCAGTACTTC. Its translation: CASSPPGRISYEQYF.

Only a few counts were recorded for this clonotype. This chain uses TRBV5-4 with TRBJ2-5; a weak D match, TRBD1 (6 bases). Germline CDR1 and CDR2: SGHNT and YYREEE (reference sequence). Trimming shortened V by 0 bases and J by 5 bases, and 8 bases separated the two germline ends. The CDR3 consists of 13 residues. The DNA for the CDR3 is TGTGCCAGCAGCTTGGTCCAGGGGGAGACCCAGTACTTC. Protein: CASSLVQGETQYF.

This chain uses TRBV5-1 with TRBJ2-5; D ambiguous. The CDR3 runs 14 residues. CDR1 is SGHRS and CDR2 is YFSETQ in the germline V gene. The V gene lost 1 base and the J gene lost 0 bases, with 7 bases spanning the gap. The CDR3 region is CASSLRRYQETQYF. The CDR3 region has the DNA TGCGCCAGCAGCTTGCGCAGGTACCAAGAGACCCAGTACTTC. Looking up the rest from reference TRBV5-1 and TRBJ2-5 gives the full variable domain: KAGVTQTPRYLIKTRGQQVTLSCSPISGHRSVSWYQQTPGQGLQFLFEYFSETQRNKGNFPGRFSGRQFSNSRSEMNVSTLELGDSALYLCASSLRRYQETQYFGPGTRLLVL.

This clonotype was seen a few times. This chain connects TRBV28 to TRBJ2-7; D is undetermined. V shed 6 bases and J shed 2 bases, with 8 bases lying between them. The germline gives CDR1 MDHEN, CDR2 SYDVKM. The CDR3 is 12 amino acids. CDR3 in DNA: TGTGCCAGCAGGGGTCAGGCCTACGAGCAGTACTTC. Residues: CASRGQAYEQYF.

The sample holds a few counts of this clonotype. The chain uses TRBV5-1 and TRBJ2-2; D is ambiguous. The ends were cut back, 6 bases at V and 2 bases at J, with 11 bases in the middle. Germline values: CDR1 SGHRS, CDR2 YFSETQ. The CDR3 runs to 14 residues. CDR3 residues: CASNPDPNTGELFF. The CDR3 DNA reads TGCGCCAGCAACCCTGACCCAAACACCGGGGAGCTGTTTTTT. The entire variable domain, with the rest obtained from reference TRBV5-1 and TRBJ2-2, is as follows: KAGVTQTPRYLIKTRGQQVTLSCSPISGHRSVSWYQQTPGQGLQFLFEYFSETQRNKGNFPGRFSGRQFSNSRSEMNVSTLELGDSALYLCASNPDPNTGELFFGEGSRLTVL.

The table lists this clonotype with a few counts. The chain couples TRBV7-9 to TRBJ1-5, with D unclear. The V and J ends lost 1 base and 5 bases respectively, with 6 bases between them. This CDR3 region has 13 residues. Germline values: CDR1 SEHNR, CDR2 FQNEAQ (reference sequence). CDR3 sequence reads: CASSLEPDQPQHF. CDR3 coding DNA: TGTGCCAGCAGCTTAGAACCCGATCAGCCCCAGCATTTT.

This chain's CDR3 is CASSPPGPAPGQTNYGYTF. The CDR3, as DNA: TGTGCCAGCAGCCCCCCGGGTCCTGCTCCGGGACAGACTAACTATGGCTACACCTTC. The gene calls are TRBV6-2 or TRBV6-3 and TRBJ1-2, with 7 bases that match TRBD1. From germline, CDR1 is MNHEY and CDR2 SVGEGT. The junction had 19 bases not matched to a gene; V was cut back by 6 bases and J by 0 bases. This CDR3 is built from 19 residues.